This record covers a single TCR beta chain. Its cognate antigen is unknown. The entry originates in a study of tissue T cells after allogeneic stem cell transplantation. Study details: Viable blood and marrow gave sorted CD3+ T cells if numbers allowed.

Regarding the study as a whole: Blood and spleen captured only part of the tissue TCR repertoire.

Method: immunoSEQ multiplex PCR; TCRdb's copy keeps in-frame clones and lacks some. Altogether about 40,000 clones are present, roughly 89% being singletons, with the ten largest covering over 3%. The CDR3 is 14 amino acids. Germline-derived CDR1 and CDR2 are SGHKS and YYEKEE (reference sequence). J lost 7 bases, V lost 4 bases, and 6 bases had no gene match. This TCR was recovered from a woman aged 35-75 years who later had graft-versus-host disease after an allogeneic stem cell transplant. The material was blood, obtained before transplantation. J is TRBJ1-4 and V is TRBV5-5; 8 nucleotides match TRBD1. CDR3 DNA sequence: TGTGCCAGCAGCCCTAGACAGGGGCGTGAAAAACTGTTTTTT. Protein sequence: CASSPRQGREKLFF.